The sequence of this T cell receptor beta chain was determined in a study of shared clonotypes between healthy human individuals. TCRdb's table, derived via immunoSEQ multiplex PCR, lists solely in-frame clones and lacks some. This table has just over 2,000,000 clones, roughly 96% appearing once. V lost 5 bases and J lost 3, with 11 bases in between. Germline V CDR1 and CDR2: SGHAT, FQNNGV. This CDR3 spans 14 amino acids. This clone was recorded only once. The chain combines TRBV11-2 with TRBJ2-1; TRBD2 is a possible D gene (5 bases). The TCR sequence derives from a man aged 18 to 30 in good health. Sequencing was done on a sample of naive CD4+ T cells sorted from blood. Stated subset: CD45RA+ positively selected. CDR3 DNA: TGTGCCAGCAGCCCGGACTGGCTCTACAATGAGCAGTTCTTC. Its translation: CASSPDWLYNEQFF.